This entry features one T cell receptor (beta chain) sequence. The antigen is undetermined. This record belongs to a study of cytomegalovirus exposure and HLA in healthy donors. Study-level background: Around 180 million T cells yielded 100 million or so unique TCR beta sequences in earlier analysis. Points from the study as a whole: Reports described diagnosis of cytomegalovirus status by the classifier as highly specific and sensitive. Prior analysis indicated that the majority of TCR beta V segments exhibited productivity approximately 87% or approximately 30% of the time. The authors later found HLA-associated TCR beta chains more clonally expanded than equally common others.

CDR1 is PRHDT, CDR2 FYEKMQ, per germline (reference sequence). Trimming took 5 bases from V and 0 from J; bases not matched to a gene: 7. The CDR3 extends over 18 amino acids. Researchers ran the PCR with 60 Vbeta and 13 Jbeta primers. This table comes from immunoSEQ multiplex PCR, and its TCRdb copy is limited to in-frame clones, with some not included. The data hold approximately 99,000 clones, with 79% observed a single time. Sequencing used PBMCs. The chain recombines TRBV13 with TRBJ2-3; 14 nucleotides match TRBD2. This receptor was taken from a male donor in good health and CMV-seropositive. The CDR3 protein is CASSPGLAGESSTDTQYF. CDR3 nucleotide sequence: TGTGCCAGCAGCCCGGGACTAGCGGGGGAGTCTAGCACAGATACGCAGTATTTT.